The sequence of this T cell receptor (beta chain) was determined in a study of T cells in Graves' hyperthyroidism and ophthalmopathy. General study results and limits: Ophthalmopathy could be told apart from stable hyperthyroidism with a 13 V-J model.

Trimming took off 7 bases at V and 5 bases at J, with 14 bases between the two ends. Germline CDR1 is MNHEY and CDR2 is SVGAGI. The CDR3 consists of 13 residues. RNA transcripts provided the source from which TCR beta CDR3 regions were amplified. HTBI primers were used for first-round RT-PCR of the TCR CDR3. MiXCR, applied by TCRdb to the multiplex PCR reads, yields one record per CDR3 protein. The sample holds 470,000 or so distinct CDR3 sequences; less than 25% are singletons and the top ten take around a quarter. In its sample, this clonotype was seen many times. What it binds is not known. Stable disease denoted Graves' hyperthyroidism without ophthalmopathy progression within 18 months. Aged 18 to 65, the patients had hyperthyroidism that was newly diagnosed and had lasted under 2 months.

Sequenced material: blood. The chain couples TRBV6-5 to TRBJ1-1; D unresolved. The sequence was obtained from a man younger than 35 with Graves' hyperthyroidism. In DNA form, the CDR3 reads TGTGCCAGCATCAACGGAGGTGGTACTGAAGCTTTCTTT. Protein product: CASINGGGTEAFF.